These T cell receptor beta chains were read from a single sample in a study of molecular identifiers for immune sequencing clone quantification. From the PCR reads, TCRdb called clonotypes with MiXCR, one entry per CDR3 protein. Altogether tens of thousands of distinct CDR3 sequences are present, about a quarter being singletons, with the ten largest covering approximately 0.89%. The sequenced sample consisted of naive CD8+ T cells from blood, with Jurkat cell RNA spiked in. The receptors shown here come from a human donor in good health. Some libraries in this study had Jurkat cell RNA spiked in. Each CDR3 is given with its conserved first and last residue. D genes are given only for firm matches. Clone size is not always given. Where it is, it says once, few, many or a class for expanded clones.

cdr3_length clone_size j_call d_call v_call cdr3_nt cdr3_aa
15 many TRBJ1-5 . TRBV19 TGTGCCAGTGGATCGGGGGGCAGGAGCAATCAGCCCCAGCATTTT CASGSGGRSNQPQHF
15 many TRBJ2-3 . TRBV12-3/TRBV12-4 TGTGCCAGCAGTTGGCGGGAAGAGGACACAGATACGCAGTATTTT CASSWREEDTDTQYF
16 . TRBJ1-2 . TRBV7-9 TGTGCCAGCAGCTCTCTAGAAGGACCGCTGATCTATGGCTACACCTTC CASSSLEGPLIYGYTF
12 few TRBJ1-6 . TRBV7-9 TGTGCCAGCAGCTTAGGGACCTCACCCCTCCACTTT CASSLGTSPLHF
21 few TRBJ2-3 . TRBV23-1 TGCGCCAGCTGTCAATCGGGGGTACACGGACCCCTGAGTTATAGCACAGATACGCAGTATTTT CASCQSGVHGPLSYSTDTQYF
13 many TRBJ2-2 . TRBV6-2/TRBV6-3 TGTGCCAGCAGGCTGTCATACACCGGGGAGCTGTTTTTT CASRLSYTGELFF
14 . TRBJ1-1 . TRBV5-1 TGCGCCAGCAGCCACGGACAGCTGAACACTGAAGCTTTCTTT CASSHGQLNTEAFF
14 many TRBJ2-1 . TRBV7-7 TGTGCTAGCAGCTTAGATGTCGGTTACAATGAGCAGTTCTTC CASSLDVGYNEQFF
15 . TRBJ2-5 . TRBV7-6 TGTGCCAGCAGCTTAGGAGGGAGCCCCCAAGAGACCCAGTACTTC CASSLGGSPQETQYF
15 many TRBJ2-7 . TRBV3-1 TGTGCCAGCAGCCCACCTCGGGGTCCGACCTACGAGCAGTACTTC CASSPPRGPTYEQYF
15 many TRBJ2-5 . TRBV4-1 TGCGCCAGCAGCCAAGGCCTTGAACGTTGGGAGACCCAGTACTTC CASSQGLERWETQYF
12 many TRBJ2-7 . TRBV10-3 TGTGCCATCAGTGATCCAGGGGACGAGCAGTACTTC CAISDPGDEQYF
14 many TRBJ2-7 . TRBV6-1 TGTGCCAGCAGTGAGGACGGCCCCTCCTACGAGCAGTACTTC CASSEDGPSYEQYF
16 . TRBJ2-1 TRBD1 TRBV6-6 TGTGCCAGCAGTTTAGGGCGGGACAGGGGGTGGAATGAGCAGTTCTTC CASSLGRDRGWNEQFF
17 . TRBJ2-7 TRBD1 TRBV18 TGTGTCAGCTCACCAGCGGTTCGTCCCAGGGGGCCCTACGAGCAGTACTTC CVSSPAVRPRGPYEQYF
16 once TRBJ2-3 . TRBV4-1 TGCGCCAGCAGCCAGCCGCCCCCCAGCTCCGCAGATCCGCCGTATTTT CASSQPPPSSADPPYF
15 . TRBJ2-1 . TRBV12-3/TRBV12-4 TGTGCCAGCAGCATGTTGGAGGGAAGATACAATGAGCAGTTCTTC CASSMLEGRYNEQFF
16 many TRBJ2-5 TRBD2 TRBV7-9 TGTGCCAGCAGCTTTACAACTAGCGGGGGAATAAAGACCCAGTACTTC CASSFTTSGGIKTQYF
14 . TRBJ1-5 TRBD1 TRBV6-2/TRBV6-3 TGTGTCAGCAGGCTGACAGGGGAAATAGAGCCCCAGCATTTT CVSRLTGEIEPQHF
13 few TRBJ1-3 . TRBV27 TGTGCCAGCAGCGACTCACTAGGAAACACCATATATTTT CASSDSLGNTIYF
15 . TRBJ1-4 . TRBV27 TGTGCCAGCAGTTTATCGGTGGGAAAGGGTGAAAAACTATTTTTT CASSLSVGKGEKLFF
11 many TRBJ2-3 . TRBV28 TGTGCCAGCAGCCCCGAGGATACGCAGTATTTT CASSPEDTQYF
17 many TRBJ2-7 TRBD2 TRBV4-2 TGTGCCAGCAGCCAAGATCGGTTGGCTAGCGGGGACTACGAGCAGTACTTC CASSQDRLASGDYEQYF
16 many TRBJ1-1 TRBD1 TRBV4-3 TGCGCCAGCAGCCAAGAGTGGGACAGCGGGGACACTGAAGCTTTCTTT CASSQEWDSGDTEAFF
13 many TRBJ2-7 . TRBV19 TGTGCCACCGCAAGCAGAGACTCCTACGAGCAGTACTTC CATASRDSYEQYF
16 many TRBJ2-7 TRBD1 TRBV9 TGTGCCAGCAGCGTAGGCGTGGGACAGGGGTCGAGGGAGCAGTACTTC CASSVGVGQGSREQYF
14 . TRBJ2-3 . TRBV19 TGTGCCAGTACCTTCTCCGGACGCAAAGATACGCAGTATTTT CASTFSGRKDTQYF
17 many TRBJ2-7 . TRBV28 TGTGCCAGCAGTTTGGCAGTTTTGCCAGGGTCCGTGCACGAGCAGTACTTC CASSLAVLPGSVHEQYF
13 many TRBJ2-3 . TRBV2 TGTGCCAGCAGTGAACATCGGACAGATACGCAGTATTTT CASSEHRTDTQYF
13 many TRBJ2-7 TRBD1 TRBV10-3 TGTGCCATCAACGCAGGGGGACCCTACGAGCAGTACTTC CAINAGGPYEQYF
21 many TRBJ2-1 TRBD2 TRBV11-2 TGTGCCAGCAGCTTACCCCGGACAGGGCCTAGCGGGAGCTCGGGGTACAATGAGCAGTTCTTC CASSLPRTGPSGSSGYNEQFF
15 few TRBJ1-6 TRBD1 TRBV9 TGTGCCAGCACCCGGACAGGGGGACCTAATTCACCCCTCCACTTT CASTRTGGPNSPLHF
13 . TRBJ2-5 . TRBV7-9 TGTGCCAGCAGCTTAGATCCGGAAGAGACCCAGTACTTC CASSLDPEETQYF
15 many TRBJ2-7 . TRBV4-1 TGCGCCAGCAGCCAAGATAGCACGGCCAGAAGGGAGCAGTACTTC CASSQDSTARREQYF
16 many TRBJ2-5 . TRBV18 TGTGCCAGCTCACCACCTAGGGGCAGTCGTAAAGAGACCCAGTACTTC CASSPPRGSRKETQYF
16 many TRBJ2-5 . TRBV4-1 TGCGCCAGCAGCCAAGATCCCCCGACGGTGCAAGAGACCCAGTACTTC CASSQDPPTVQETQYF
17 many TRBJ2-1 TRBD2 TRBV4-3 TGCGCCAGCAGCCAAGATCTCCTAGCGGGGGCGAGGGATGAGCAGTTCTTC CASSQDLLAGARDEQFF
15 . TRBJ2-3 . TRBV7-9 TGTGCCAGCAGCTTATTTGTGGGAAGGACAGATACGCAGTATTTT CASSLFVGRTDTQYF
11 many TRBJ2-1 . TRBV30 TGTGCCTGGAGTGCAACCTATGAGCAGTTCTTC CAWSATYEQFF
14 . TRBJ1-1 . TRBV7-2 TGTGCCAGCAGCTCGGACCGAGGAAGACCTGAAGCTCTCTTT CASSSDRGRPEALF
16 few TRBJ1-5 TRBD1 TRBV19 TGTGCCAGTAGTATCACGACAGGGGCCTTTAATCAGCCCCAGCATTTT CASSITTGAFNQPQHF
12 many TRBJ2-7 TRBD2 TRBV6-6 TGTGCCAGCAGCTTAGCGGGAGTCGAGCAGTACTTC CASSLAGVEQYF
14 many TRBJ2-1 . TRBV27 TGTGCCAGCAGTTTCCTCGCAGCCTACAATGAGCAGTTCTTC CASSFLAAYNEQFF
13 . TRBJ2-7 . TRBV19 TGTGCCAGTAGTATAGGAAGCGGCTACGAGCAGTACTTC CASSIGSGYEQYF
16 . TRBJ2-2 TRBD1 TRBV3-1 TGTGCCAGCAGCCCCTGGACAGGGGAGAACACCGGGGAGCTGTTTTTT CASSPWTGENTGELFF
17 many TRBJ1-4 . TRBV7-9 TGTGCCAGCAGCCCATCCGAGGGTGGCCGGGGCGGTGAAAAACTGTTTTTT CASSPSEGGRGGEKLFF